This T cell receptor beta chain was sequenced in a study of T cell responses to AZD1222 COVID-19 vaccine. Study-wide points: Repertoires were obtained only post-peak T cell response. The reported proportion of spike-specific TCRs targeting unmutated variant regions was nearly half.

In regard to this clone: Antigen: not known.

Repertoires were generated with immunoSEQ multiplex PCR, while TCRdb's copy carries only in-frame clones and drops some. The sample holds some 150,000 clones; around 88% are singletons and the top ten take roughly 3.5%. This sequence was found in an adult in good health. Material: peripheral blood, obtained on day 0 of MenACWY control vaccination.

In nucleotides, the CDR3 is TGTGCCAGCAGGAGACAAATTAATTCACCCCTCCACTTT. Its protein is CASRRQINSPLHF. The rearrangement links TRBV6-6 to TRBJ1-6; D not resolved. V was clipped by 6 bases and J by 6 bases, with 9 bases between them. The V gene's germline CDR1 is MNHNY and CDR2 SVGAGI (reference sequence). This CDR3 spans 13 amino acids.